The 30 T cell receptor beta chains below come from one sample, sequenced in a study of cytomegalovirus exposure and HLA in healthy donors. The PCR used 60 Vbeta and 13 Jbeta primers. The protocol was immunoSEQ multiplex PCR, while the TCRdb copy is restricted to in-frame clones and leaves out a portion. The repertoire holds under 150,000 clones, with approximately 85% as singletons. The sequencing sample was made of PBMCs. The receptors shown here come from a boy younger than 18 in good health and CMV-seronegative.

The J gene is TRBJ1-1, the V gene TRBV30; weak D call: TRBD1 (6 bases). The CDR3 is 14 amino acids. Trimming cost V 2 bases and J 5 bases, with 15 bases left between them. The germline V gene encodes CDR1 GTSNPN and CDR2 SVGIG (reference sequence). The CDR3 DNA reads as TGTGCCTGGAGTACGGGACAACCGGGGACTGAAGCTTTCTTT. This encodes CAWSTGQPGTEAFF. The full variable domain, in which reference TRBV30 and TRBJ1-1 provide the parts outside the CDR3, is SQTIHQWPATLVQPVGSPLSLECTVEGTSNPNLYWYRQAAGRGLQLLFYSVGIGQISSEVPQNLSASRPQDRQFILSSKKLLLSDSGFYLCAWSTGQPGTEAFFGQGTRLTVV.

The chain is built from TRBV12-5 and TRBJ2-2, with 14 bases that match TRBD2. This CDR3 spans 20 amino acids. Losses at the gene ends were 5 bases for V and 1 base for J; bases not matched to a gene: 12. CDR1 is LGHNT, CDR2 FRNRAP, per germline. CDR3 bases: TGTGCTAGTGGTCCTACCCCCGGGACTAGCGGGGGAGGGAACACCGGGGAGCTGTTTTTT. It encodes CASGPTPGTSGGGNTGELFF.

The genes are TRBV7-6 and TRBJ2-2; 10 bases match TRBD2. V lost 4 bases and J lost 1; bases outside the gene matches: 9. Germline V lookup: CDR1 SGHVS, CDR2 FNYEAQ. This CDR3 contains 18 residues. The CDR3 region is CASSSTLAGVGNTGELFF. CDR3 nucleotides: TGTGCCAGCAGCTCCACCCTAGCGGGAGTCGGGAACACCGGGGAGCTGTTTTTT. Combining the CDR3 with reference TRBV7-6 and TRBJ2-2 gives the whole variable domain GAGVSQSPRYKVTKRGQDVALRCDPISGHVSLYWYRQALGQGPEFLTYFNYEAQQDKSGLPNDRFSAERPEGSISTLTIQRTEQRDSAMYRCASSSTLAGVGNTGELFFGEGSRLTVL.

This clone was seen a handful of times. V gene TRBV4-1 combines with J gene TRBJ2-7; perhaps TRBD2 as D (5 bases). Trimming took off 0 bases at V and 7 bases at J, with 13 bases between the two ends. This CDR3 has 14 residues. Per the germline V gene, CDR1 is MGHRA and CDR2 is YSYEKL. The CDR3 loop reads CASSQDERRGEQYF. The CDR3 DNA sequence: TGCGCCAGCAGCCAAGACGAACGGCGCGGGGAGCAGTACTTC.

The rearrangement uses TRBV5-6 and TRBJ1-6; 9 nucleotides match TRBD1. The CDR3 runs 17 residues. Per germline, CDR1 SGHDT and CDR2 YYEEEE. V lost 0 bases, J lost 3 bases, and 4 bases stayed unmatched. In DNA, the CDR3 is TGTGCCAGCAGCTTGGAGGGACAGGGTGTCTATAATTCACCCCTCCACTTT. Its translation is CASSLEGQGVYNSPLHF.

V is TRBV5-1 and J is TRBJ2-2; D may be TRBD2 (6 bases). V was clipped by 4 bases and J by 1 base, with 20 bases between them. The CDR3 runs to 18 residues. CDR1 is SGHRS, CDR2 YFSETQ, per germline. Here the CDR3 DNA reads TGCGCCAGCAGCCCGGGACTCACCGGGCGAAAGAACACCGGGGAGCTGTTTTTT. Its protein product is CASSPGLTGRKNTGELFF.

This sequence joins TRBV30 and TRBJ1-1; no firm D call. Germline lookup yields CDR1 GTSNPN and CDR2 SVGIG (reference sequence). The CDR3 is made up of 13 amino acids. Trimming cost V 4 bases and J 7 bases, with 16 bases left between them. CDR3 nucleotides: TGTGCCTGGACCAACCCACGAGGGCTTGAAGCTTTCTTT. Its protein product is CAWTNPRGLEAFF.

J is TRBJ2-7 and V is TRBV15, with D possibly matching TRBD1 (6 bases). The V end was cut by 0 bases, the J end by 3 bases, with 12 bases between. Germline CDR1 and CDR2: LNHNV and YYDKDF (reference sequence). The CDR3 consists of 15 residues. CDR3 sequence: CATSRDRGSGYEQYF. The CDR3 region has the DNA TGTGCCACCAGCAGAGACAGGGGTTCTGGCTACGAGCAGTACTTC.

This sequence joins TRBV10-3 and TRBJ2-7; D is uncertain. Trimming shortened V by 3 bases and J by 3 bases, and 18 bases separated the two germline ends. Germline V gene sequence: CDR1 ENHRY, CDR2 SYGVKD. The CDR3 runs to 16 residues. The CDR3, as DNA: TGTGCCATCAGTGATTCGGGTAGCAACGTAATCTACGAGCAGTACTTC. It specifies CAISDSGSNVIYEQYF.

The chain combines TRBV7-6 with TRBJ2-5, with TRBD1 identical over 11 bases. The trim removed 1 base at V and 5 bases at J, leaving 3 bases unmatched. CDR3 length equals 15 residues. CDR1 is SGHVS and CDR2 is FNYEAQ in the germline V gene. The CDR3 sequence is CASSLGTGGEETQYF. DNA of the CDR3: TGTGCCAGCAGCTTAGGGACAGGGGGCGAGGAGACCCAGTACTTC.

The chain links TRBV7-6 to TRBJ2-5; possible D gene TRBD1, 6 bases. Trimming stripped 4 bases from V and 1 base from J, with 16 bases between. The germline V gene encodes CDR1 SGHVS and CDR2 FNYEAQ. The CDR3 consists of 16 residues. CDR3 in DNA: TGTGCCAGCAGCTCAGGGGACGCCTACCCCCAAGAGACCCAGTACTTC. Translation: CASSSGDAYPQETQYF.

This chain connects TRBV4-3 to TRBJ2-2; TRBD1 agrees at 8 bases. With 3 bases clipped from V and 6 bases from J, the junction kept 6 bases outside the gene matches. The V gene's germline CDR1 is LGHNA and CDR2 YSLEER. This CDR3 spans 15 amino acids. The CDR3 region is CASSQDRVGAGELFF. DNA for the CDR3: TGCGCCAGCAGCCAGGACAGGGTCGGGGCCGGGGAGCTGTTTTTT.

The rearrangement joins TRBV10-2 to TRBJ2-7; possibly TRBD1 for D (5 bases). CDR1 is WSHSY, CDR2 SAAADI, per germline. This CDR3 region has 12 residues. Trimming left V 6 bases short and J 3 bases short, with 9 bases between. CDR3 in amino acids: CASRRQYYEQYF. The CDR3, as DNA: TGCGCCAGCAGGCGACAGTACTACGAGCAGTACTTC.

The gene calls are TRBV2 and TRBJ2-3; 8 bases are a match to TRBD2. Trimming at V came to 5 bases and at J to 13 bases, leaving 11 bases not matched to a gene. CDR1 and CDR2 (germline): SNHLY, FYNNEI. This CDR3 is 13 amino acids long. CDR3: CASSPQRAGGEYF. CDR3 nucleotides: TGTGCCAGCAGTCCCCAAAGGGCGGGGGGAGAGTATTTT. Full variable domain (missing parts from reference TRBV2 and TRBJ2-3): EPEVTQTPSHQVTQMGQEVILRCVPISNHLYFYWYRQILGQKVEFLVSFYNNEISEKSEIFDDQFSVERPDGSNFTLKIRSTKLEDSAMYFCASSPQRAGGEYFGPGTRLTVL.

The rearrangement joins TRBV2 to TRBJ2-2; possible D gene TRBD1, 5 bases. Germline CDR1 reads SNHLY; CDR2 reads FYNNEI. The CDR3 is 15 amino acids. The V and J ends lost 6 bases and 0 bases respectively, with 11 bases between them. In nucleotides, the CDR3 is TGTGCCAGCAGGGTAGACAGAGCGAACACCGGGGAGCTGTTTTTT. Translating it yields CASRVDRANTGELFF.

This CDR3 is CASSFQAAFTGELFF. The CDR3 DNA reads as TGTGCCAGCAGCTTCCAGGCAGCCTTCACCGGGGAGCTGTTTTTT. The chain uses TRBV5-6 and TRBJ2-2; unclear D gene. V was pared by 2 bases and J by 4 bases, with 12 bases between. This CDR3 spans 15 amino acids. Germline CDR1 SGHDT, CDR2 YYEEEE.

The V call is TRBV18, the J call TRBJ1-5; no definite D call. V was clipped by 3 bases and J by 2 bases, with 14 bases between them. The CDR3 is 16 residues long. From germline, CDR1 is KGHSH and CDR2 LQKENI. The CDR3, as DNA: TGTGCCAGCTCACCCGGACCGGAGAGGGGCAATCAGCCCCAGCATTTT. It is translated as CASSPGPERGNQPQHF.

This clone has more than one count but fewer than ten. J is TRBJ1-1 and V is TRBV7-3, with D unclear. Trimming took 2 bases from V and 1 from J, leaving 8 bases between them. CDR3 length: 14 residues. In germline, CDR1 is SGHTA, CDR2 FQGTGA. CDR3 bases: TGTGCCAGCAGCTTAGAAGGGAGGAACACTGAAGCTTTCTTT. This translates into CASSLEGRNTEAFF.

V gene TRBV7-9 combines with J gene TRBJ2-5; a weak D match, TRBD1 (6 bases). Trimming left V 2 bases short and J 5 bases short, with 6 bases between. The germline gives CDR1 SEHNR, CDR2 FQNEAQ (reference sequence). The CDR3 contains 12 residues. CDR3 amino acids: CASSLQGETQYF. CDR3 sequence (DNA): TGTGCCAGCAGCTTACAGGGGGAGACCCAGTACTTC.

As regards this clone: Other DNA sequences in the sample encode the same CDR3. V and J are TRBV6-5 and TRBJ2-2; D remains ambiguous. V shed 2 bases and J shed 4 bases, with 5 bases lying between them. Germline CDR1 MNHEY, CDR2 SVGAGI. This CDR3 comprises 13 residues. DNA for the CDR3: TGTGCCAGCAGTTACCTCGGCACCGGGGAGCTGTTTTTT. This encodes CASSYLGTGELFF.

About this clone: An end of the junction differs from the germline gene, which may be a read error. The CDR3 region is CASSPPSGRPGELFF. The CDR3 DNA follows: TGTGCTAGCAGCCCCCCTAGCGGGAGACCCGGGGAGCTGTTTTTT. The V call is TRBV7-7, the J call TRBJ2-2; 10 nucleotides agree with TRBD2. The CDR3 has 15 residues. The germline CDR1 and CDR2 sequences are SSHAT and FNYEAQ (reference sequence).

This chain connects TRBV6-1 to TRBJ2-7; weak D call: TRBD1 (5 bases). Germline V gene sequence: CDR1 MNHNS, CDR2 SASEGT. The CDR3 sequence is 12 residues long. V shed 1 base and J shed 7 bases, with 8 bases lying between them. This chain's CDR3 is CASSEGNREQYF. DNA of the CDR3: TGTGCCAGCAGTGAAGGTAACAGGGAGCAGTACTTC.

The chain is built from TRBV7-2 and TRBJ1-1; D is undetermined. The CDR3 contains 14 residues. Per germline, CDR1 SGHTA and CDR2 FQGNSA. Trimming cost V 5 bases and J 0 bases, with 10 bases left between them. The CDR3 protein is CASSAIRMNTEAFF. The CDR3, as DNA: TGTGCCAGCAGCGCGATCAGGATGAACACTGAAGCTTTCTTT.

The V call is TRBV5-1, the J call TRBJ1-6; 9 bases fit TRBD1. This CDR3 is built from 18 residues. J gave up 0 bases and V 4 bases, and 8 bases lay outside the gene matches. Germline CDR1 is SGHRS and CDR2 is YFSETQ. In nucleotides, the CDR3 is TGCGCCAGCAGCCTTCGGACAGGGGCCGTCTCCTATAATTCACCCCTCCACTTT. Protein product: CASSLRTGAVSYNSPLHF.

The chain employs TRBV6-1 and TRBJ2-7, with TRBD2 identical over 8 bases. The length of the CDR3 is 13 residues. V lost 6 bases to trimming and J lost 6 bases; unmatched junction nucleotides: 7. The V gene's germline CDR1 is MNHNS and CDR2 SASEGT. As DNA, the CDR3 is TGTGCCAGCAGGGAGACTAGCGTTGGCGAGCAGTACTTC. Translating it yields CASRETSVGEQYF.

The V call is TRBV5-4, the J call TRBJ1-2, with D perhaps TRBD1 (5 bases). The CDR3 sequence is 13 residues long. Germline CDR1 SGHNT, CDR2 YYREEE (reference sequence). V was shortened by 1 base and J by 4 bases, with 8 bases between the two germline ends. The DNA for the CDR3 is TGTGCCAGCAGCTTGATAGGGGTCTATGGCTACACCTTC. This sequence encodes CASSLIGVYGYTF.

This sequence joins TRBV10-3 and TRBJ1-5; 8 bases are a match to TRBD1. Germline V gene data show CDR1 as ENHRY and CDR2 as SYGVKD. Trimming removed 6 bases from V and 2 bases from J; junction bases left unmatched: 0. CDR3 length equals 13 residues. The CDR3 DNA reads as TGTGCCATCAGGGGACAGGGCAATCAGCCCCAGCATTTT. Translating it yields CAIRGQGNQPQHF.

This sequence joins TRBV5-6 and TRBJ2-3, with D hard to call. The CDR3 totals 11 residues. Germline V CDR1 and CDR2: SGHDT, YYEEEE. Trimming left V 1 base short and J 6 bases short, with 3 bases between. This CDR3 is CASSLSDTQYF. The CDR3 coding sequence is TGTGCCAGCAGCTTGTCGGATACGCAGTATTTT.

The chain links TRBV2 to TRBJ2-3; 9 bases line up with TRBD2. Per germline, CDR1 SNHLY and CDR2 FYNNEI. This CDR3 comprises 15 residues. V trimming: 11 bases; J trimming: 4 bases; junction bases outside the gene matches: 13. The DNA for the CDR3 is TGTGCCGAAACCTTAGCGGGAGCCGGCGCAGATACGCAGTATTTT. Protein: CAETLAGAGADTQYF.

The gene calls are TRBV5-1 and TRBJ2-7, with D possibly matching TRBD1 (5 bases). Germline assignment: CDR1 SGHRS and CDR2 YFSETQ. This CDR3 spans 14 amino acids. The V end was cut by 5 bases, the J end by 6 bases, with 18 bases between. CDR3 coding DNA: TGCGCCAGCAGGCTTGAAAGGGGATCTCGCGAGCAGTACTTC. Translated: CASRLERGSREQYF.